This entry is about one T cell receptor beta chain. This entry comes from a study of T-cell memory formation after mild COVID-19. TCRdb redid the calling of the 5' RACE reads with MiXCR, one entry per CDR3 protein. The profile shows 300,000 to 400,000 distinct CDR3 sequences, less than 20% of them singletons. The receptor was derived from a man aged 18 to 30 who had mild COVID-19 (a few samples of this study predate the infection). Cell type and time point are not known. Sequencing was done on a sample of PBMCs or a T cell subset sorted from them (not recorded which).

The CDR3 DNA follows: TGTGCCAGCAGCTTAAGGGCCCGGGGCGGGGTTACAGATACGCAGTATTTT. Translating it yields CASSLRARGGVTDTQYF. The V gene is TRBV7-2, the J gene TRBJ2-3; possible D gene TRBD2, 6 bases. V shed 2 bases and J shed 3 bases, with 18 bases lying between them. The CDR3 runs to 17 residues. CDR1 is SGHTA, CDR2 FQGNSA, per germline.